The sequence of this T cell receptor (beta chain) was determined in a study of regulatory dendritic cells for organ transplantation. Study-level results: Memory CD8+ clonal expansion seemed more limited with regulatory than mature dendritic cells. Alloreactive memory CD8+ T cell pools varied considerably between individuals.

Assay used: immunoSEQ multiplex PCR; TCRdb lists only in-frame clones, some missing. The table records 34,000 or so clones, around 90% of them present only once. This clone showed up just once. Its target is not known. V was trimmed by 0 bases and J by 10 bases, leaving 13 bases between them. The CDR3 totals 14 residues. Per germline, CDR1 MNHEY and CDR2 SMNVEV (reference sequence). Memory T cells were CD45RO+, naive were CD45RA+, sorted by FACS. Sequencing used naive CD4+ T cells from blood. Regarding subset: CD45RA+ naive T cells. The genes are TRBV27 and TRBJ2-1; D gene uncertain. The TCR was taken from a human donor in good health. CDR3 DNA sequence: TGTGCCAGCAGTTTATCGTCCCAAGGGAAGGAGCAGTTCTTC. Residues: CASSLSSQGKEQFF.